The 5 T cell receptor beta chains below come from one sample, sequenced in a study of blood T cells in healthy people across ages. Together with a sample-barcoded 5' primer, a J-beta primer mix was included in a second PCR lasting about 6 to 11 cycles. Each CDR3 protein gets one entry after TCRdb re-called the 5' RACE reads with MiXCR. The sample records 1.8 million or so distinct CDR3 sequences, about two fifths being singletons. Sequencing was performed on blood. Receptor source: a human donor in good health.

The chain is built from TRBV28 and TRBJ2-5, with no clear D. CDR1 is MDHEN and CDR2 is SYDVKM in the germline V gene. V shed 3 bases and J shed 5 bases, with 10 bases lying between them. This CDR3 has 13 residues. The chain's CDR3 is CASSFGFLETQYF. The CDR3 nucleotides read TGTGCCAGCAGTTTCGGCTTTTTGGAGACCCAGTACTTC.

This clonotype was detected only a few times. This chain joins TRBV15 and TRBJ2-7, with D hard to call. Trimming shortened V by 0 bases and J by 1 base, and 7 bases separated the two germline ends. Germline V gives CDR1 LNHNV, CDR2 YYDKDF (reference sequence). CDR3 length equals 14 residues. DNA for the CDR3: TGTGCCACCAGCAGAGATCGGCGGTCCTACGAGCAGTACTTC. Translated, it gives CATSRDRRSYEQYF. The full variable domain, rest sourced from reference TRBV15 and TRBJ2-7, is DAMVIQNPRYQVTQFGKPVTLSCSQTLNHNVMYWYQQKSSQAPKLLFHYYDKDFNNEADTPDNFQSRRPNTSFCFLDIRSPGLGDTAMYLCATSRDRRSYEQYFGPGTRLTVT.

J is TRBJ2-7 and V is TRBV4-3; the match to TRBD2 covers 7 bases. With V trimmed by 3 bases and J by 4 bases, 9 bases remained unmatched. There are 15 residues in the CDR3. Germline V gene sequence: CDR1 LGHNA, CDR2 YSLEER. The CDR3 here is CASSHGLAAVYEQYF. The CDR3 region has the DNA TGCGCCAGCAGCCACGGCCTAGCGGCCGTTTACGAGCAGTACTTC.

There are a few counts of this clonotype. In DNA, the CDR3 is TGTGCCAGCAGCCTCTTCCGGGGCCTCAGTTCAGATACGCAGTATTTT. Translating it yields CASSLFRGLSSDTQYF. The chain carries TRBV7-9 and TRBJ2-3; D assignment may be TRBD1 or TRBD2 (5 bases each). Trimming pared 5 bases from V and 4 bases from J, leaving 19 bases between. CDR1 SEHNR and CDR2 FQNEAQ come from the germline V gene (reference sequence). This CDR3 spans 16 amino acids.

V gene TRBV10-3 combines with J gene TRBJ1-5; D possibly corresponds to TRBD1 (6 bases). The V gene lost 3 bases and the J gene lost 7 bases, with 16 bases spanning the gap. CDR3 length: 15 residues. Germline V gives CDR1 ENHRY, CDR2 SYGVKD. CDR3 DNA sequence: TGTGCCATCAGTGAAGGCGGGGGCCCGGACCAGCCCCAGCATTTT. Translating it yields CAISEGGGPDQPQHF.